A selection of T cell receptor beta chains follows, all from one sample in a study of CD8 T cells in Susac syndrome. TCRdb reprocessed the immunoSEQ multiplex PCR reads via MiXCR and lists one record per CDR3 protein. In the table there are hundreds of thousands of distinct CDR3 sequences, roughly 90% of which are singletons. Sequences were obtained from CD8+ T cells from PBMCs. These receptors were collected from a human donor with multiple sclerosis. The CDR3 runs from the conserved cysteine through the conserved F or W. A D gene is named only where the DNA matches it firmly. Rows may omit the clone size; those that give it use once, few, many or a size class.

J gene: TRBJ2-6; clone size: once; V gene: TRBV19; D gene: NA; CDR3 protein: CASNLGANVLTF; CDR3 DNA: TGTGCCAGCAACCTTGGGGCCAACGTCCTGACTTTC
J gene: TRBJ2-7; clone size: NA; V gene: TRBV6-5; D gene: NA; CDR3 protein: CASSPPGWEQYF; CDR3 DNA: TGTGCCAGCAGTCCACCGGGTTGGGAGCAGTACTTC
J gene: TRBJ1-2; clone size: NA; V gene: TRBV7-3; D gene: NA; CDR3 protein: CASSPLGGVSNYGYTF; CDR3 DNA: TGTGCCAGCAGCCCCTTGGGGGGGGTCTCTAACTATGGCTACACCTTC
J gene: TRBJ2-5; clone size: NA; V gene: TRBV4-1; D gene: NA; CDR3 protein: CASSQGPAPDQETQYF; CDR3 DNA: TGCGCCAGCAGCCAAGGGCCGGCCCCTGATCAAGAGACCCAGTACTTC
J gene: TRBJ2-5; clone size: NA; V gene: TRBV4-2; D gene: NA; CDR3 protein: CASSHRWGPQETQYF; CDR3 DNA: TGTGCCAGCAGCCATCGCTGGGGGCCCCAAGAGACCCAGTACTTC
J gene: TRBJ2-2; clone size: NA; V gene: TRBV25-1; D gene: NA; CDR3 protein: CASSLDHNTGELFF; CDR3 DNA: TGTGCCAGCAGTCTCGACCATAACACCGGGGAGCTGTTTTTT
J gene: TRBJ2-5; clone size: NA; V gene: TRBV15; D gene: TRBD2; CDR3 protein: CATSDWGLAALQETQYF; CDR3 DNA: TGTGCCACCAGCGACTGGGGACTAGCGGCTCTCCAAGAGACCCAGTACTTC
J gene: TRBJ2-1; clone size: NA; V gene: TRBV12-3/TRBV12-4; D gene: NA; CDR3 protein: CASTNTEGVYNEQFF; CDR3 DNA: TGTGCCAGCACTAATACGGAGGGGGTCTACAATGAGCAGTTCTTC
J gene: TRBJ2-7; clone size: few; V gene: TRBV3-1; D gene: NA; CDR3 protein: CASSQGQVAVYEQYF; CDR3 DNA: TGTGCCAGCAGCCAAGGACAGGTTGCGGTCTACGAGCAGTACTTC
J gene: TRBJ2-5; clone size: NA; V gene: TRBV7-9; D gene: TRBD1; CDR3 protein: CASSSQGWETQYF; CDR3 DNA: TGTGCCAGCAGCTCACAGGGGTGGGAGACCCAGTACTTC
J gene: TRBJ2-1; clone size: NA; V gene: TRBV9; D gene: NA; CDR3 protein: CASSVGPTPWSTYNEQFF; CDR3 DNA: TGTGCCAGCAGCGTAGGCCCGACCCCCTGGAGCACCTACAATGAGCAGTTCTTC
J gene: TRBJ2-7; clone size: NA; V gene: TRBV9; D gene: TRBD1; CDR3 protein: CASSPDRVGDEQYF; CDR3 DNA: TGTGCCAGCAGCCCCGACAGGGTCGGCGACGAGCAGTACTTC
J gene: TRBJ1-1; clone size: NA; V gene: TRBV27; D gene: NA; CDR3 protein: CASSLFRPMNTEAFF; CDR3 DNA: TGTGCCAGCAGTCTCTTTAGACCAATGAACACTGAAGCTTTCTTT
J gene: TRBJ2-3; clone size: NA; V gene: TRBV7-3; D gene: TRBD2; CDR3 protein: CASSNLAGDTQYF; CDR3 DNA: TGTGCCAGCAGCAACCTAGCGGGAGATACGCAGTATTTT
J gene: TRBJ2-1; clone size: NA; V gene: TRBV30; D gene: NA; CDR3 protein: CAWTPFNEQFF; CDR3 DNA: TGTGCCTGGACCCCCTTCAATGAGCAGTTCTTC
J gene: TRBJ2-2; clone size: NA; V gene: TRBV20-1; D gene: NA; CDR3 protein: CSALPLDIPDTGELFF; CDR3 DNA: TGCAGTGCTCTTCCCCTAGACATACCGGACACCGGGGAGCTGTTTTTT
J gene: TRBJ2-6; clone size: NA; V gene: TRBV27; D gene: NA; CDR3 protein: CASSSRLGAAHGGVLTF; CDR3 DNA: TGTGCCAGCAGTTCGCGACTAGGGGCAGCCCACGGCGGCGTCCTGACTTTC
J gene: TRBJ1-5; clone size: NA; V gene: TRBV6-1; D gene: NA; CDR3 protein: CASSESPGNQPQHF; CDR3 DNA: TGTGCCAGCAGTGAATCGCCCGGGAATCAGCCCCAGCATTTT
J gene: TRBJ2-4; clone size: NA; V gene: TRBV10-3; D gene: NA; CDR3 protein: CAISEGGTKNIQYF; CDR3 DNA: TGTGCCATCAGTGAGGGGGGAACCAAAAACATTCAGTACTTC
J gene: TRBJ2-1; clone size: NA; V gene: TRBV5-1; D gene: NA; CDR3 protein: CASSHGEQTSYNEQFF; CDR3 DNA: TGCGCCAGCAGCCACGGGGAACAAACATCCTACAATGAGCAGTTCTTC
J gene: TRBJ2-7; clone size: NA; V gene: TRBV20-1; D gene: TRBD1; CDR3 protein: CSAVRSRGIYEQYF; CDR3 DNA: TGCAGTGCGGTCCGGAGCAGGGGGATCTACGAGCAGTACTTC
J gene: TRBJ2-1; clone size: NA; V gene: TRBV6-2/TRBV6-3; D gene: NA; CDR3 protein: CASNQGRATRPHEQFF; CDR3 DNA: TGTGCCAGCAACCAAGGGCGCGCCACCCGCCCCCATGAGCAGTTCTTC
J gene: TRBJ2-5; clone size: few; V gene: TRBV28; D gene: TRBD2; CDR3 protein: CASSFSGGGETQYF; CDR3 DNA: TGTGCCAGCAGTTTTAGCGGGGGCGGAGAGACCCAGTACTTC
J gene: TRBJ2-1; clone size: once; V gene: TRBV20-1; D gene: NA; CDR3 protein: CSARTPYNEQFF; CDR3 DNA: TGCAGTGCTAGGACTCCCTACAATGAGCAGTTCTTC
J gene: TRBJ2-1; clone size: NA; V gene: TRBV29-1; D gene: NA; CDR3 protein: CSVEDNRGEQFF; CDR3 DNA: TGCAGCGTGGAGGACAATCGTGGGGAGCAGTTCTTC
J gene: TRBJ2-2; clone size: NA; V gene: TRBV27; D gene: TRBD1; CDR3 protein: CASSWQGASGELFF; CDR3 DNA: TGTGCCAGCAGTTGGCAGGGGGCGAGCGGGGAGCTGTTTTTT
J gene: TRBJ2-3; clone size: NA; V gene: TRBV30; D gene: TRBD2; CDR3 protein: CAWSRSGSLKDTQYF; CDR3 DNA: TGTGCCTGGTCTCGTAGCGGGAGTCTGAAAGATACGCAGTATTTT
J gene: TRBJ2-7; clone size: NA; V gene: TRBV7-3; D gene: NA; CDR3 protein: CASSPAPDYEQYF; CDR3 DNA: TGTGCCAGCAGCCCTGCCCCAGATTACGAGCAGTACTTC
J gene: TRBJ1-1; clone size: NA; V gene: TRBV12-3/TRBV12-4; D gene: TRBD1; CDR3 protein: CASKTTGDTEAFF; CDR3 DNA: TGTGCCAGCAAGACAACAGGGGACACTGAAGCTTTCTTT
J gene: TRBJ1-5; clone size: NA; V gene: TRBV27; D gene: TRBD1; CDR3 protein: CASSWTGLQPQHF; CDR3 DNA: TGTGCCAGCAGTTGGACAGGGCTTCAGCCCCAGCATTTT
J gene: TRBJ1-2; clone size: NA; V gene: TRBV20-1; D gene: NA; CDR3 protein: CSGGHLEGYTF; CDR3 DNA: TGCAGTGGAGGACATCTGGAGGGCTACACCTTC
J gene: TRBJ2-3; clone size: NA; V gene: TRBV5-1; D gene: NA; CDR3 protein: CASSARLGSDTQYF; CDR3 DNA: TGCGCCAGCAGCGCTCGGCTAGGGAGCGATACGCAGTATTTT